Listed below are T cell receptor beta chains from one sample, sequenced in a study of beta chain features in type 1 diabetes. The data were produced by immunoSEQ multiplex PCR, yet TCRdb's version contains in-frame clones alone and is incomplete. Among over 200,000 clones, approximately 11% were seen once, and the ten largest hold approximately 0.017%. Sequenced: naive CD4+ T cells from blood. These receptors were taken from a man aged 25 to 40 with type 1 diabetes. CDR3s include the opening cysteine and the closing phenylalanine or tryptophan. The D gene is left open where the match is weak. Rows give clone size only sometimes, using once, few, many, or a class for an expanded clone.

size: few
J: TRBJ1-6
V: TRBV5-6
D: TRBD1
DNA: TGTGCCAGCAGCTTGGCCCTGACAGGGGTATATTCACCCCTCCACTTT
CDR3: CASSLALTGVYSPLHF

size: few
J: TRBJ2-3
V: TRBV2
D: NA
DNA: TGTGCCAGCAGTGAAGTCCGGGGTAGCACAGATACGCAGTATTTT
CDR3: CASSEVRGSTDTQYF

size: NA
J: TRBJ2-7
V: TRBV28
D: NA
DNA: TGTGCCAGCAGTTCAGACTACGAGCAGTACTTC
CDR3: CASSSDYEQYF

size: NA
J: TRBJ1-2
V: TRBV5-4
D: TRBD1
DNA: TGTGCCAGCAGCTTGGGGGACAGGGCTGGCTATGGCTACACCTTC
CDR3: CASSLGDRAGYGYTF

size: few
J: TRBJ2-5
V: TRBV7-2
D: TRBD2
DNA: TGTGCCAGCAGCTTAGTGTGGGGGGGGACGGGAGAGACCCAGTACTTC
CDR3: CASSLVWGGTGETQYF

size: few
J: TRBJ2-7
V: TRBV29-1
D: NA
DNA: TGCAGCGTGACAGCTCCCTACGAGCAGTACTTC
CDR3: CSVTAPYEQYF

size: NA
J: TRBJ2-7
V: TRBV9
D: NA
DNA: TGTGCCAGCAGCGCGCGGCCGAACTACGAGCAGTACTTC
CDR3: CASSARPNYEQYF

size: few
J: TRBJ2-1
V: TRBV7-8
D: NA
DNA: TGTGCCAGCAGCACGATAACTAGCAACTCCAATGAGCAGTTCTTC
CDR3: CASSTITSNSNEQFF

size: NA
J: TRBJ2-6
V: TRBV7-9
D: NA
DNA: TGTGCCAGCAGCCCTCGGGGTGACGGGGCCAACGTCCTGACTTTC
CDR3: CASSPRGDGANVLTF

size: NA
J: TRBJ2-3
V: TRBV1
D: NA
DNA: TGCACCAGCAGCCCCGCGCCTAGCGGGCTTACAGATACGCAGTATTTT
CDR3: CTSSPAPSGLTDTQYF

size: NA
J: TRBJ2-7
V: TRBV4-1
D: NA
DNA: TGCGCCAGCAGCCAAGATCGGGGTAGCGGCACCTACGAGCAGTACTTC
CDR3: CASSQDRGSGTYEQYF

size: few
J: TRBJ2-1
V: TRBV30
D: NA
DNA: TGTGCCTGGAGTGCCCAGGGGTTGCAGTTCTTC
CDR3: CAWSAQGLQFF